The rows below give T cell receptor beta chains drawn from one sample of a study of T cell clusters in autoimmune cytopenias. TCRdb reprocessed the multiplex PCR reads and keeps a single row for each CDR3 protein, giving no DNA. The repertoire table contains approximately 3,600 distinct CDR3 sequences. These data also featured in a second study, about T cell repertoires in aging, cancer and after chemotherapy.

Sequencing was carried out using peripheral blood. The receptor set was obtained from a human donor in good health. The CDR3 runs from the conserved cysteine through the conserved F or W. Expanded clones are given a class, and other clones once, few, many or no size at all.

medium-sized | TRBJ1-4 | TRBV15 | CATSRDLAAEKLFF
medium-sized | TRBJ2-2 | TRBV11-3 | CASSLGNRGSTGELFF
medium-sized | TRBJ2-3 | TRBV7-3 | CASSLGNADTQYF
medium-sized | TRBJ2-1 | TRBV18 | CASSPGSSGPYNEQFF
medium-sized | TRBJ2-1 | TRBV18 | CASSPPGLADYNEQFF
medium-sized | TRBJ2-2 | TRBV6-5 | CASTYSGLAGGGNTGELFF
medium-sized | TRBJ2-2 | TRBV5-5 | CASTLAVHTGELFF
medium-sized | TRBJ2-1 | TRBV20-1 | CSAAPLAGGNNEQFF
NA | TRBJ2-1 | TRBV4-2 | CASSQDAGNEQFF
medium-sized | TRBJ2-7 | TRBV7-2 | CASSLGTSGSYEQYF
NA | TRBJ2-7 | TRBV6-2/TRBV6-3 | CASSDSLGLGVSGRDEQYF
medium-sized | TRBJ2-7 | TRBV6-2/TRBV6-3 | CASSSTSLRSYEQYF
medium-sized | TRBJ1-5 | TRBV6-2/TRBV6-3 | CASSPLQGHQPQHF
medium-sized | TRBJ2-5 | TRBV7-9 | CASSLGQGQETQYF
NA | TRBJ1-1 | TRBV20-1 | CSSSRSGETEAFF
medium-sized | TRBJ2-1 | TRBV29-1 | CSALGAGAYNEQFF
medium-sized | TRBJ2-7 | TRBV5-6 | CASSSGVGQYF
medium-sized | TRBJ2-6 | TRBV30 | CAWRGIGANVLTF
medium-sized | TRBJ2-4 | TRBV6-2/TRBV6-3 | CASSDTGTGAKNIQYF
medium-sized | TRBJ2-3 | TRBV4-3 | CASSQLAGVTLGDTQYF
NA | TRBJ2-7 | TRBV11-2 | CASSLVTGFRNEQYF
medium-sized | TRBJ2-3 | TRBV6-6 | CASSYVGSTDTQYF
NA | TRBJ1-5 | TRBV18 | CASSPRRTSNQPQHF
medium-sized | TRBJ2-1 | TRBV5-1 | CASSPTTSYGEQFF
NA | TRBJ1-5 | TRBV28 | CASNMGNQPQHF
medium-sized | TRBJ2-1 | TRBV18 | CASSASQGWGNEQFF
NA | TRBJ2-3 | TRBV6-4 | CASSDRGDADTQYF
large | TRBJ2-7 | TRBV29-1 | CSVVWREGGYEQYF
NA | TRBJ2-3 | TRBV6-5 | CASTSGDTVTQYF
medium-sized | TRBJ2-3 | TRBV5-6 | CASAKLTDTQYF
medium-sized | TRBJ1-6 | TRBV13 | CASSGRDRGSGYNNSPLHF
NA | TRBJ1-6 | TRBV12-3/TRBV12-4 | CASSPGLQNSPLHF
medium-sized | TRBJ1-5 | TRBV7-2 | CASSPEGRQPQHF
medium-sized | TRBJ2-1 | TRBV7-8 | CASSSTGVPSSYNEQFF
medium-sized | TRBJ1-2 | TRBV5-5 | CASSQGQLPDYGYTF
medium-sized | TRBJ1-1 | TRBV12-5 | CASGFNPLGQTNTEAFF
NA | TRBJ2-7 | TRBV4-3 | CASSQSRVGNEQYF